This TCR beta chain was sequenced in a study of T-cell reconstitution after alpha-beta-depleted transplantation in children. The TCRbeta library incorporated unique molecular identifiers. Each CDR3 protein is one row after TCRdb ran MiXCR on the PCR reads. The sample yields roughly 500,000 distinct CDR3 sequences, 30% to 35% seen once. Germline loops: CDR1 SQVTM, CDR2 ANQGSEA. This CDR3 has 13 amino acids. With V trimmed by 8 bases and J by 2 bases, 5 bases remained unmatched. The table lists this clonotype with a few counts. The source material was PBMCs from the stem cell graft donor, sampled from the stem cell graft. The chain employs TRBV29-1 and TRBJ1-3; 8 positions agree with TRBD1. The TCR comes from a human donor who donated a stem cell graft to a child with aplastic anemia. CDR3 DNA sequence: TGCAGCACAAGGACAGGGCCTGGAAACACCATATATTTT. Protein: CSTRTGPGNTIYF.